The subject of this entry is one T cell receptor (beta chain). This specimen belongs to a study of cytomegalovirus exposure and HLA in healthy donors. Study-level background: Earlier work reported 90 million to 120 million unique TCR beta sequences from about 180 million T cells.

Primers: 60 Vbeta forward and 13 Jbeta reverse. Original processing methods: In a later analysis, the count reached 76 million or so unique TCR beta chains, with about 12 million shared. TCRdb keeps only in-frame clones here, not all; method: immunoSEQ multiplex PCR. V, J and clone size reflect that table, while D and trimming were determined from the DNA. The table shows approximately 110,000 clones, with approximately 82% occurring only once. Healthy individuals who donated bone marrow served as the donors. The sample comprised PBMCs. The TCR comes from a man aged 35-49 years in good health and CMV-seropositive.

In nucleotides, the CDR3 is TGTGCCAGCAGTGAGGATGGTAGGATTAGAGTCGGGGAAGCTTTCTTT. This translates into CASSEDGRIRVGEAFF. This chain links TRBV2 with TRBJ1-1; D is uncertain. This CDR3 comprises 16 residues. V was trimmed by 3 bases and J by 8 bases, leaving 22 bases between them. Looked up from germline, CDR1 is SNHLY and CDR2 is FYNNEI.